This T cell receptor beta chain comes out of a study of T-cell reconstitution after alpha-beta-depleted transplantation in children (dated by TCRdb to 2016 to 2017). With respect to the entire study: Using TCR repertoire profiling, the study followed T-cell immune reconstitution in a quantitative way in children after TCRalphabeta/CD19-depleted allogeneic hematopoietic cell transplantation. The investigation overall reported the following: About two months after transplant, the apparently early recovery of alphabetaT-cell counts reportedly depended on just several hundred clones that had expanded rapidly and came from non-depleted graft cells. The high TCRbeta diversity at day 60 in some patients was ascribed to recipient T cells and intrathymic progenitors that had survived conditioning. The frequencies of hyperexpanded clones fell over the following months, and after one year, T-cell counts and TCRbeta diversity were mostly attributed to newly produced T cells.

Libraries were made using PCR. The instrument given in TCRdb is Illumina HiSeq 2500. Molecular barcoding was employed in the preparation of TCR libraries, with unique molecular identifiers being used to normalize TCRbeta repertoire quantification. TCRdb's own reprocessing of the public reads used fastp at Q25 and MiXCR and kept productive beta chains. Each entry is one CDR3 protein sequence, shown with its most common DNA and genes. The sample contains about 260,000 distinct CDR3 sequences, roughly 8.2% of them found a single time. Just under 6.5% of the sample is taken by the ten largest. This clonotype was found many times. What this receptor recognizes is not known. No base-level quality is on record; no much larger clone is a single base apart. This sample's treatment or condition label indicates: allogeneic hematopoietic cell transplantation with graft depleted of TCRalphabeta T cells and CD19 B cells. The children who served as transplant recipients had been given grafts of TCRalphabeta/CD19-depleted allogeneic hematopoietic cells.

The sample in question was PBMCs, mostly from graft donor cells, obtained 180 days after TCRalphabeta/CD19-depleted stem cell transplant. This TCR was sampled from a male patient younger than 18 who had a stem cell transplant for acute lymphoblastic leukemia, so the T cells may come from the graft donor.

The bases are TGTGCCACCAGCAGAGGAGACAGGGATAATTCACCCCTCCACTTT. Its translation reads: CATSRGDRDNSPLHF. The rearrangement joined TRBV15 to TRBJ1-6, and TRBD1 matches 7 of the central bases. From the germline V gene (reference sequence), CDR1 is LNHNV and CDR2 is YYDKDF. V is cut back by 1 base and J by 5 bases, with 2 bases in the junction unmatched. The CDR3 measures 15 amino acids from cysteine to phenylalanine. The retained sequence is limited to the CDR3, 45 bases, with the frame set at the first base.